One and the same sample provided the 8 T cell receptor beta chains below, sequenced in a study of early T cells in non-severe SARS-CoV-2 infection. TCRdb recomputed calls from the 5' RACE reads with MiXCR, one row per CDR3 protein. Among tens of thousands of distinct CDR3 sequences listed, roughly 5.9% were seen once. The sequenced sample consisted of whole blood. The receptors derive from an adult who was a healthcare worker with PCR-confirmed SARS-CoV-2 infection or an uninfected control (not recorded which).

Ten or more counts support this clonotype. The chain is built from TRBV28 and TRBJ2-7, with D perhaps matching TRBD1 or TRBD2 (5 bases each). CDR1 is MDHEN and CDR2 is SYDVKM in the germline V gene. Trimming removed 3 bases at V and 7 bases at J, with 22 bases between. The CDR3 contains 16 residues. CDR3 sequence (DNA): TGTGCCAGCAGTTTGGTACTAGGGGTTGGGCCAGGGGAGCAGTACTTC. The encoded protein is CASSLVLGVGPGEQYF.

Note on this clonotype: A much larger clone lies one base from this, so it may be a read error. This chain uses TRBV19 with TRBJ2-5; D may match TRBD1 or TRBD2 (5 bases each). The CDR3 covers 14 residues. CDR1 LNHDA and CDR2 SQIVND come from the germline V gene (reference sequence). The CDR3 nucleotides are TGTGTCAGTACCGCTGAGGGGCGGGAAGAGACCCAGTACTTC. Its protein product is CVSTAEGREETQYF.

This clonotype was counted many times. The chain has TRBV19 and TRBJ1-2; a weak D match, TRBD1 (5 bases). Germline values: CDR1 LNHDA, CDR2 SQIVND (reference sequence). CDR3 size: 16 residues. V lost 7 bases, J lost 2 bases, and 20 bases lay in between. The CDR3 DNA follows: TGTGCCAGTACCCTCAGTGGGGCAGAAGACAACTATGGCTACACCTTC. This encodes CASTLSGAEDNYGYTF. Full variable domain (outside the CDR3, taken from reference TRBV19 and TRBJ1-2): DGGITQSPKYLFRKEGQNVTLSCEQNLNHDAMYWYRQDPGQGLRLIYYSQIVNDFQKGDIAEGYSVSREKKESFPLTVTSAQKNPTAFYLCASTLSGAEDNYGYTFGSGTRLTVV.

This clonotype was recorded many times. For the CDR3, the DNA is TGCAGTGCTAGAGATGTGGCATTCTCCCATGAGCAGTTCTTC. It encodes CSARDVAFSHEQFF. The rearrangement uses TRBV20-1 and TRBJ2-1; D remains unclear. The V gene lost 0 bases and the J gene lost 8 bases, with 14 bases spanning the gap. There are 14 residues in the CDR3. Germline CDR1 reads DFQATT; CDR2 reads SNEGSKA (reference sequence).

This clonotype was observed many times. V gene TRBV12-3 or TRBV12-4 combines with J gene TRBJ1-1; 10 bases align to TRBD1. The ends lost 7 bases at V and 7 bases at J; junction bases unmatched: 9. This CDR3 region has 14 residues. CDR3 residues: CASTRQGARFEAFF. The DNA for the CDR3 is TGTGCCAGCACCCGACAGGGGGCCCGCTTTGAAGCTTTCTTT.

The rearrangement uses TRBV6-2 or TRBV6-3 and TRBJ2-7, with 12 bases aligning to TRBD2. The V segment lost 5 bases and the J segment 6 bases; nucleotides outside the gene matches: 5. Germline CDR1 is MNHEY and CDR2 is SVGEGT. The CDR3 runs to 14 residues. CDR3 nucleotide sequence: TGTGCCAGCAGTCTAGCGGGAGGGCCTGGCGAGCAGTACGTC. This sequence encodes CASSLAGGPGEQYV.

This clonotype was detected ten times or more. V is TRBV12-3 or TRBV12-4 and J is TRBJ2-3, with 8 bases identical to TRBD2. J was trimmed by 5 bases and V by 1 base; bases with no gene match: 5. The CDR3 loop spans 15 amino acids. The CDR3: CASSLGGRRIDTQYF. CDR3 nucleotide sequence: TGTGCCAGCAGTTTAGGCGGGAGGAGAATAGATACGCAGTATTTT.

This chain connects TRBV2 to TRBJ2-3; perhaps TRBD2 as D (6 bases). The CDR3 is 15 residues long. Trimming removed 1 base from V and 1 base from J, with 9 bases in between. Germline V CDR1 and CDR2: SNHLY, FYNNEI. The CDR3 sequence: CASSEGLVRTDTQYF. The CDR3 bases are TGTGCCAGCAGTGAAGGACTAGTCCGCACAGATACGCAGTATTTT.